Listed below are T cell receptor beta chains from one sample, sequenced in a study of OX40 agonist ivuxolimab in advanced cancers. Libraries were prepared by immunoSEQ multiplex PCR; TCRdb keeps only in-frame clonotypes and omits some of them. The table lists 45,000 to 55,000 clones, 87% of them singletons. Sequencing was performed on CD4+ or CD8+ T cells sorted from blood, taken in a trial of the OX40 agonist ivuxolimab. The receptors derive from an adult with an advanced solid tumor such as melanoma, head and neck, liver or kidney cancer. CDR3s include the opening cysteine and the closing phenylalanine or tryptophan. The D gene is left open where the match is weak. Clone size is given for some rows only: seen once, a few or many times, or a class if the clone is expanded.

v_gene: TRBV4-2; len: 16; j_gene: TRBJ1-6; d_gene: .; abundance: .; CDR3aa: CASSQQRGSYNSPLHF; CDR3nt: TGTGCCAGCAGCCAACAAAGGGGGTCCTATAATTCACCCCTCCACTTT
v_gene: TRBV6-6; len: 15; j_gene: TRBJ2-1; d_gene: .; abundance: once; CDR3aa: CASSGRLSSYNEQFF; CDR3nt: TGTGCCAGCAGCGGGAGATTATCCTCCTACAATGAGCAGTTCTTC
v_gene: TRBV5-1; len: 16; j_gene: TRBJ1-2; d_gene: TRBD1; abundance: .; CDR3aa: CASSLVAGGAHYGYTF; CDR3nt: TGCGCCAGCAGCTTGGTAGCAGGGGGCGCCCACTATGGCTACACCTTC
v_gene: TRBV7-9; len: 13; j_gene: TRBJ2-2; d_gene: .; abundance: .; CDR3aa: CASSDSVTGELFF; CDR3nt: TGTGCCAGCAGCGATAGTGTGACCGGGGAGCTGTTTTTT
v_gene: TRBV28; len: 15; j_gene: TRBJ1-6; d_gene: .; abundance: .; CDR3aa: CASSLDGTSNSPLHF; CDR3nt: TGTGCCAGCAGTTTGGACGGGACGTCCAATTCACCCCTCCACTTT
v_gene: TRBV19; len: 15; j_gene: TRBJ2-1; d_gene: .; abundance: .; CDR3aa: CASSRTGGPYNEQFF; CDR3nt: TGTGCCAGTAGCCGGACTGGCGGACCCTACAATGAGCAGTTCTTC
v_gene: TRBV5-4; len: 15; j_gene: TRBJ2-5; d_gene: .; abundance: .; CDR3aa: CASSLRKVGAETQYF; CDR3nt: TGTGCCAGCAGCTTGAGGAAGGTAGGGGCAGAGACCCAGTACTTC
v_gene: TRBV29-1; len: 11; j_gene: TRBJ2-7; d_gene: .; abundance: .; CDR3aa: CSVAGDQGQYF; CDR3nt: TGCAGCGTTGCGGGGGATCAAGGGCAGTACTTC
v_gene: TRBV6-6; len: 12; j_gene: TRBJ2-7; d_gene: .; abundance: .; CDR3aa: CASQGGGGEQYF; CDR3nt: TGTGCCAGCCAAGGAGGGGGGGGCGAGCAGTACTTC
v_gene: TRBV19; len: 14; j_gene: TRBJ1-5; d_gene: TRBD1; abundance: .; CDR3aa: CATDRGNSNQPQHF; CDR3nt: TGTGCCACCGACAGGGGAAATAGCAATCAGCCCCAGCATTTT
v_gene: TRBV13; len: 15; j_gene: TRBJ2-5; d_gene: TRBD2; abundance: .; CDR3aa: CASSSSRLAAETQYF; CDR3nt: TGTGCCAGCAGCTCCTCCAGACTAGCTGCAGAGACCCAGTACTTC
v_gene: TRBV30; len: 14; j_gene: TRBJ2-3; d_gene: .; abundance: .; CDR3aa: CAWSVGPRTDTQYF; CDR3nt: TGTGCCTGGAGTGTTGGGCCACGCACAGATACGCAGTATTTT
v_gene: TRBV18; len: 12; j_gene: TRBJ1-2; d_gene: .; abundance: few; CDR3aa: CASSPQVTGYTF; CDR3nt: TGTGCCAGCTCACCACAGGTTACCGGCTACACCTTC
v_gene: TRBV5-1; len: 16; j_gene: TRBJ2-3; d_gene: TRBD1; abundance: .; CDR3aa: CASSVGTGSSTDTQYF; CDR3nt: TGCGCCAGCAGCGTAGGGACAGGGTCTAGCACAGATACGCAGTATTTT
v_gene: TRBV7-9; len: 12; j_gene: TRBJ2-5; d_gene: .; abundance: .; CDR3aa: CASNYLGETQYF; CDR3nt: TGTGCCAGCAATTACCTTGGAGAGACCCAGTACTTC
v_gene: TRBV2; len: 19; j_gene: TRBJ2-1; d_gene: TRBD2; abundance: .; CDR3aa: CASRDAGTSGSRDNNEQFF; CDR3nt: TGTGCCAGCAGGGATGCCGGGACTAGCGGGAGTCGGGACAACAATGAGCAGTTCTTC
v_gene: TRBV19; len: 17; j_gene: TRBJ1-2; d_gene: TRBD1; abundance: .; CDR3aa: CASRRGQEQLTVYGYTF; CDR3nt: TGTGCCAGTAGAAGGGGACAGGAACAACTTACCGTCTATGGCTACACCTTC
v_gene: TRBV7-2; len: 13; j_gene: TRBJ1-2; d_gene: .; abundance: .; CDR3aa: CASSRGRGNGYTF; CDR3nt: TGTGCCAGCAGCCGCGGGAGGGGCAATGGCTACACCTTC
v_gene: TRBV7-2; len: 17; j_gene: TRBJ2-5; d_gene: TRBD2; abundance: .; CDR3aa: CASSSRLAVKVGETQYF; CDR3nt: TGTGCCAGCAGCTCACGACTAGCGGTAAAGGTGGGAGAGACCCAGTACTTC
v_gene: TRBV7-3; len: 16; j_gene: TRBJ2-2; d_gene: .; abundance: .; CDR3aa: CASSLKLAANTGELFF; CDR3nt: TGTGCCAGCAGCTTAAAGTTAGCGGCGAACACCGGGGAGCTGTTTTTT
v_gene: TRBV2; len: 13; j_gene: TRBJ2-1; d_gene: TRBD2; abundance: .; CDR3aa: CASSAGGYNEQFF; CDR3nt: TGTGCCAGCAGTGCGGGAGGGTACAATGAGCAGTTCTTC
v_gene: TRBV11-2; len: 15; j_gene: TRBJ2-5; d_gene: .; abundance: .; CDR3aa: CASSSISGAAETQYF; CDR3nt: TGTGCCAGCAGCTCCATCAGTGGGGCGGCTGAGACCCAGTACTTC
v_gene: TRBV9; len: 14; j_gene: TRBJ2-3; d_gene: .; abundance: .; CDR3aa: CASSPRWATDTQYF; CDR3nt: TGTGCCAGCAGCCCACGTTGGGCCACAGATACGCAGTATTTT
v_gene: TRBV9; len: 18; j_gene: TRBJ2-3; d_gene: .; abundance: once; CDR3aa: CASSVKSGRDVRADTQYF; CDR3nt: TGTGCCAGCAGCGTAAAAAGTGGACGGGATGTTCGGGCAGATACGCAGTATTTT
v_gene: TRBV6-5; len: 15; j_gene: TRBJ2-3; d_gene: .; abundance: .; CDR3aa: CASSYSREAKDTQYF; CDR3nt: TGTGCCAGCAGTTACTCGAGGGAAGCGAAAGATACGCAGTATTTT
v_gene: TRBV19; len: 13; j_gene: TRBJ1-1; d_gene: .; abundance: .; CDR3aa: CASSWQKNTEAFF; CDR3nt: TGTGCCAGTAGTTGGCAGAAGAACACTGAAGCTTTCTTT
v_gene: TRBV7-2; len: 17; j_gene: TRBJ2-1; d_gene: .; abundance: .; CDR3aa: CASSRGGTAGSYNEQFF; CDR3nt: TGTGCCAGCAGCCGAGGCGGGACAGCAGGATCCTACAATGAGCAGTTCTTC
v_gene: TRBV5-1; len: 15; j_gene: TRBJ1-1; d_gene: .; abundance: .; CDR3aa: CASSPQLETNTEAFF; CDR3nt: TGCGCCAGCAGCCCACAACTCGAGACTAACACTGAAGCTTTCTTT
v_gene: TRBV28; len: 13; j_gene: TRBJ2-7; d_gene: .; abundance: .; CDR3aa: CASSLHWTYEQYF; CDR3nt: TGTGCCAGCAGTTTACACTGGACCTACGAGCAGTACTTC
v_gene: TRBV7-5; len: 21; j_gene: TRBJ2-1; d_gene: .; abundance: .; CDR3aa: CARAYLSPPKTGTGRYNEQFF; CDR3nt: TGTGCCCGCGCCTACCTCTCCCCACCAAAAACCGGGACAGGGCGATACAATGAGCAGTTCTTC
v_gene: TRBV28; len: 13; j_gene: TRBJ2-1; d_gene: .; abundance: .; CDR3aa: CASTNSSPKRQFF; CDR3nt: TGTGCCAGCACCAATTCTAGCCCCAAAAGGCAGTTCTTC
v_gene: TRBV4-2; len: 16; j_gene: TRBJ1-4; d_gene: TRBD1; abundance: .; CDR3aa: CASSQTGGTGNEKLFF; CDR3nt: TGTGCCAGCAGCCAGACTGGCGGGACAGGGAATGAAAAACTGTTTTTT
v_gene: TRBV6-5; len: 15; j_gene: TRBJ2-1; d_gene: TRBD1; abundance: .; CDR3aa: CASSSGTGSYNEQFF; CDR3nt: TGTGCCAGCAGTTCAGGGACAGGCTCCTACAATGAGCAGTTCTTC
v_gene: TRBV7-9; len: 16; j_gene: TRBJ2-5; d_gene: .; abundance: .; CDR3aa: CASSSQGLPSMETQYF; CDR3nt: TGTGCCAGCAGCTCCCAGGGGCTACCCAGTATGGAGACCCAGTACTTC
v_gene: TRBV10-2; len: 14; j_gene: TRBJ2-3; d_gene: .; abundance: .; CDR3aa: CASSDLSGTDTQYF; CDR3nt: TGCGCCAGCAGTGACCTAAGCGGCACAGATACGCAGTATTTT
v_gene: TRBV28; len: 12; j_gene: TRBJ1-2; d_gene: .; abundance: .; CDR3aa: CASSRKGYGYTF; CDR3nt: TGTGCCAGCAGTCGAAAAGGCTATGGCTACACCTTC